What follows are 32 T cell receptor beta chains derived from one specimen sequenced in a study of STAT3 mutations in large granular lymphocyte leukemia. Profiling relied on immunoSEQ multiplex PCR, and the TCRdb table lists in-frame clones only, not all of them. This table holds 2,000 to 3,000 clones, around 87% found once. Their antigens are not known. Study results and caveats: Every T-LGLL patient had at least one immunodominant TCRbeta clonotype.

The sample taken for sequencing was peripheral blood mononuclear cells. Source of these receptors: a woman in her 70s with T-cell large granular lymphocyte leukemia. Some clones in this sample may be carry-over from other donors' samples.

This chain joins TRBV30 and TRBJ1-6; D gene uncertain. Germline-derived CDR1 and CDR2 are GTSNPN and SVGIG (reference sequence). With 4 bases removed from V and 7 bases from J, the gap between germline ends came to 23 bases. The CDR3 covers 17 residues. This CDR3 is CAWISPPTRTVNSPLHF. CDR3 DNA sequence: TGTGCCTGGATTTCCCCCCCCACTCGGACCGTAAATTCACCCCTCCACTTT.

The V and J genes are TRBV28 and TRBJ2-1; D not resolved. Trimming shortened V by 6 bases and J by 4 bases, and 4 bases separated the two germline ends. The CDR3 is 11 amino acids. CDR1 is MDHEN and CDR2 is SYDVKM in the germline V gene. The CDR3 sequence: CASRLYNEQFF. The CDR3 DNA is TGTGCCAGCAGGCTGTACAATGAGCAGTTCTTC.

The chain is built from TRBV5-1 and TRBJ1-2; 8 nucleotides match TRBD1. This CDR3 is 16 amino acids long. With 0 bases clipped from V and 4 bases from J, the junction kept 8 bases outside the gene matches. From germline, CDR1 is SGHRS and CDR2 YFSETQ. CDR3 region: CASSLASGGAGYGYTF. The CDR3 DNA reads TGCGCCAGCAGCTTGGCTTCAGGGGGCGCCGGCTATGGCTACACCTTC. The full variable domain, with the rest looked up from reference TRBV5-1 and TRBJ1-2, is KAGVTQTPRYLIKTRGQQVTLSCSPISGHRSVSWYQQTPGQGLQFLFEYFSETQRNKGNFPGRFSGRQFSNSRSEMNVSTLELGDSALYLCASSLASGGAGYGYTFGSGTRLTVV.

The gene calls are TRBV7-2 and TRBJ2-7, with D maybe TRBD2 (5 bases). There are 16 residues in the CDR3. Trimming took off 5 bases at V and 3 bases at J, with 20 bases between the two ends. CDR1 SGHTA and CDR2 FQGNSA come from the germline V gene. CDR3 in DNA: TGTGCCAGCAGCCCCCAGGCGGGCTCGTCCTACTACGAGCAGTACTTC. Encoded protein: CASSPQAGSSYYEQYF.

The rearrangement uses TRBV18 and TRBJ1-6; D is uncertain. CDR3 length: 16 residues. Trimming removed 3 bases from V and 0 bases from J, with 9 bases in between. Germline CDR1 reads KGHSH; CDR2 reads LQKENI. For the CDR3, the DNA is TGTGCCAGCTCACCCCCCGTCACCTCCTATAATTCACCCCTCCACTTT. It codes for CASSPPVTSYNSPLHF.

The rearrangement joins TRBV30 to TRBJ1-4; D remains unclear. The CDR3 contains 14 residues. The germline V and J ends were trimmed by 3 bases and 0 bases, with 8 bases remaining between them. From germline, CDR1 is GTSNPN and CDR2 SVGIG (reference sequence). The CDR3 nucleotides are TGTGCCTGGAGCCCAGGATCAACTAATGAAAAACTGTTTTTT. This encodes CAWSPGSTNEKLFF.

J is TRBJ1-4 and V is TRBV5-5, with TRBD1 matching 8 bases. Germline lookup yields CDR1 SGHKS and CDR2 YYEKEE (reference sequence). Losses at the gene ends were 4 bases for V and 8 bases for J; bases not matched to a gene: 10. This CDR3 region has 15 residues. For the CDR3, the DNA is TGTGCCAGCAGCAGCGAGACAGGGGATTGGGAAAAACTGTTTTTT. Encoded protein: CASSSETGDWEKLFF.

The CDR3 DNA is TGCGCCAGCAGCCTTCCTTTCGGGGGCGACACAGATACGCAGTATTTT. Its protein is CASSLPFGGDTDTQYF. The J gene is TRBJ2-3, the V gene TRBV5-1; D might be TRBD1 or TRBD2, each matching 6 bases. The CDR3 runs 16 residues. Germline-derived CDR1 and CDR2 are SGHRS and YFSETQ. Trimming pared 4 bases from V and 2 bases from J, leaving 17 bases between.

The chain has TRBV30 and TRBJ1-2; 9 bases are shared with TRBD1. CDR3 length: 18 residues. Per the germline V gene, CDR1 is GTSNPN and CDR2 is SVGIG (reference sequence). The V gene end was trimmed by 2 bases and the J gene end by 3 bases; junction bases not matched to a gene: 16. As DNA, the CDR3 is TGTGCCTGGAGTCGAAGCATTCGCAACAGGGGGCAGGACTATGGCTACACCTTC. Protein: CAWSRSIRNRGQDYGYTF. Drawing the rest from reference TRBV30 and TRBJ1-2, the complete variable domain is SQTIHQWPATLVQPVGSPLSLECTVEGTSNPNLYWYRQAAGRGLQLLFYSVGIGQISSEVPQNLSASRPQDRQFILSSKKLLLSDSGFYLCAWSRSIRNRGQDYGYTFGSGTRLTVV.

This chain joins TRBV7-8 and TRBJ2-5; 13 positions match TRBD2. Losses at the gene ends were 2 bases for V and 4 bases for J; bases not matched to a gene: 4. Germline lookup yields CDR1 SGHVS and CDR2 FQNEAQ. The CDR3 has 16 residues. CDR3 sequence reads: CASSLTSGGALETQYF. Written as DNA, the CDR3 is TGTGCCAGCAGCTTAACTAGCGGGGGGGCCTTAGAGACCCAGTACTTC.

The chain couples TRBV5-4 to TRBJ2-1, with 7 nucleotides matching TRBD1. V lost 4 bases and J lost 0; bases outside the gene matches: 4. CDR1 is SGHNT, CDR2 YYREEE, per germline (reference sequence). The CDR3 is made up of 15 amino acids. As DNA, the CDR3 is TGTGCCAGCAGCAACGACAGGGCCTCCTACAATGAGCAGTTCTTC. It codes for CASSNDRASYNEQFF.

The V and J genes are TRBV14 and TRBJ2-3; D may be TRBD1 or TRBD2 (5 bases each). Germline CDR1 is SGHDN and CDR2 is FVKESK. The V end was cut by 0 bases, the J end by 0 bases, with 22 bases between. The CDR3 loop spans 20 amino acids. This chain's CDR3 is CASSQEFVPFGDPSTDTQYF. In DNA form, the CDR3 reads TGTGCCAGCAGCCAAGAATTTGTGCCTTTCGGGGACCCCAGCACAGATACGCAGTATTTT.

In this sample, this clone is medium-sized (0.01 to 0.1%). The chain couples TRBV2 to TRBJ1-2, with 12 bases that match TRBD1. The CDR3 is 15 amino acids. Germline V gene data show CDR1 as SNHLY and CDR2 as FYNNEI. Trimming at V came to 6 bases and at J to 1 base, leaving 3 bases not matched to a gene. CDR3 DNA sequence: TGTGCCAGCAGGGGGACAGGGGGCCTTAACTATGGCTACACCTTC. Translated: CASRGTGGLNYGYTF.

The chain recombines TRBV5-4 with TRBJ2-7; 7 bases align to TRBD1. The J segment lost 0 bases and the V segment lost 4 bases, leaving 7 bases of the junction unmatched. This CDR3 spans 15 amino acids. Per the germline V gene, CDR1 is SGHNT and CDR2 is YYREEE (reference sequence). The CDR3 region is CASSPDRAISYEQYF. The CDR3 DNA is TGTGCCAGCAGCCCCGACAGGGCGATCTCCTACGAGCAGTACTTC.

The V gene is TRBV2, the J gene TRBJ2-4; D gene unclear. V lost 6 bases and J lost 0, with 15 bases in between. This CDR3 is 16 amino acids long. Germline lookup yields CDR1 SNHLY and CDR2 FYNNEI. The CDR3 bases are TGTGCCAGCAGGGCGACTGAGCTTCTAGCCAAAAACATTCAGTACTTC. It codes for CASRATELLAKNIQYF.

The chain couples TRBV30 to TRBJ2-7; 13 bases fit TRBD2. V lost 1 base, J lost 1 base, and 19 bases stayed unmatched. The CDR3 consists of 21 residues. Germline CDR1 is GTSNPN and CDR2 is SVGIG (reference sequence). CDR3 protein: CAWSEPPGRLAGGRWSYEQYF. DNA of the CDR3: TGTGCCTGGAGTGAACCCCCGGGGAGACTAGCGGGGGGCCGGTGGTCCTACGAGCAGTACTTC.

The rearrangement uses TRBV5-4 and TRBJ2-7; TRBD2 matches 10 bases. Germline CDR1 SGHNT, CDR2 YYREEE (reference sequence). This CDR3 has 14 residues. The V gene end was trimmed by 0 bases and the J gene end by 4 bases; junction bases not matched to a gene: 1. Written as DNA, the CDR3 is TGTGCCAGCAGCTTGGATAGCGGGGGGTACGAGCAGTACTTC. It encodes CASSLDSGGYEQYF.

CDR3 in amino acids: CASRFQGYGYTF. As DNA, the CDR3 is TGTGCCAGTAGATTCCAAGGCTATGGCTACACCTTC. This sequence joins TRBV19 and TRBJ1-2; D is unclear. V lost 6 bases, J lost 4 bases, and 9 bases lay in between. This CDR3 comprises 12 residues. Germline V lookup: CDR1 LNHDA, CDR2 SQIVND (reference sequence). The full variable domain, its missing parts supplied by reference TRBV19 and TRBJ1-2, is DGGITQSPKYLFRKEGQNVTLSCEQNLNHDAMYWYRQDPGQGLRLIYYSQIVNDFQKGDIAEGYSVSREKKESFPLTVTSAQKNPTAFYLCASRFQGYGYTFGSGTRLTVV.

The genes are TRBV5-4 and TRBJ2-7; 8 bases are shared with TRBD2. CDR3 length: 17 amino acids. Germline-derived CDR1 and CDR2 are SGHNT and YYREEE (reference sequence). The J segment lost 0 bases and the V segment lost 0 bases, leaving 8 bases of the junction unmatched. CDR3 protein: CASSLGVSGEISYEQYF. The CDR3 coding sequence is TGTGCCAGCAGCTTGGGGGTTAGCGGGGAAATCTCCTACGAGCAGTACTTC.

The chain links TRBV4-3 to TRBJ2-7; D remains unclear. The CDR3 consists of 18 residues. Deletions cut 0 bases from V and 1 base from J, with 19 bases between. The germline CDR1 and CDR2 sequences are LGHNA and YSLEER. The chain's CDR3 is CASSQDYSVAFGSYEQYF. As DNA, the CDR3 is TGCGCCAGCAGCCAAGATTACTCCGTCGCGTTTGGGTCCTACGAGCAGTACTTC.

CDR3 region: CAWSVRDLMGDTQYF. The CDR3 region has the DNA TGTGCCTGGAGTGTACGGGACCTTATGGGAGATACGCAGTATTTT. The V call is TRBV30, the J call TRBJ2-3; D possibly matches TRBD1 or TRBD2 (5 bases each). Looked up from germline, CDR1 is GTSNPN and CDR2 is SVGIG (reference sequence). Trimming stripped 0 bases from V and 5 bases from J, with 15 bases between. This CDR3 has 15 amino acids.

V usage is TRBV18 and J usage is TRBJ2-1, with D maybe TRBD1 (5 bases). The CDR3 covers 21 residues. V lost 3 bases and J 2 bases, leaving 29 bases between the germline ends. Germline CDR1 is KGHSH and CDR2 is LQKENI. The CDR3 coding sequence is TGTGCCAGCTCACCTACCGGTTCGGCAGGGTCTCTTCTAAGTCCCTACAATGAGCAGTTCTTC. Its translation is CASSPTGSAGSLLSPYNEQFF.

The CDR3 loop is CSAPGQGLTFF. CDR3 DNA: TGCAGTGCCCCCGGGCAGGGGTTAACTTTCTTT. V and J are TRBV20-1 and TRBJ1-1; a weak D match, TRBD1 (6 bases). V lost 6 bases, J lost 12 bases, and 17 bases lay in between. The germline gives CDR1 DFQATT, CDR2 SNEGSKA (reference sequence). This CDR3 is built from 11 residues.

V and J are TRBV20-1 and TRBJ2-7, with no clear D. Looked up from germline, CDR1 is DFQATT and CDR2 is SNEGSKA (reference sequence). Trimming removed 4 bases at V and 3 bases at J, with 7 bases between. This CDR3 contains 11 residues. CDR3 region: CSAKERYEQYF. In DNA form, the CDR3 reads TGCAGTGCTAAGGAGCGCTACGAGCAGTACTTC.

This clone was counted once. V and J are TRBV2 and TRBJ1-5, with D unresolved. The CDR3 spans 15 residues. The germline V and J ends were trimmed by 5 bases and 0 bases, with 11 bases remaining between them. Germline V gene sequence: CDR1 SNHLY, CDR2 FYNNEI. CDR3 sequence reads: CASSWTWDSNQPQHF. DNA of the CDR3: TGTGCCAGCAGTTGGACCTGGGATAGCAATCAGCCCCAGCATTTT.

This rearrangement joins TRBV19 to TRBJ2-3; perhaps D is TRBD1 or TRBD2 (6 bases each). The CDR3 spans 15 residues. CDR1 is LNHDA and CDR2 is SQIVND in the germline V gene (reference sequence). CDR3 DNA: TGTGCGGTTGATATAGGGGGGAGCAGGATCGGTACGCAGTATTTT. As protein: CAVDIGGSRIGTQYF.

The rearrangement links TRBV21-1 to TRBJ2-7. TRBV21-1 is termed a pseudogene. This CDR3 is built from 15 residues. The CDR3: CASSTGTASFPEQYF. For the CDR3, the DNA is TGTGCCAGCAGCACAGGGACCGCAAGTTTTCCGGAGCAGTACTTC.

The genes are TRBV19 and TRBJ2-1, with 15 positions matching TRBD2. Germline V gene lookup returns CDR1 LNHDA and CDR2 SQIVND (reference sequence). V was clipped by 5 bases and J by 3 bases; unmatched bases: 5. CDR3 length: 17 residues. The CDR3 region is CASSLGTSGGNYNEQFF. As DNA, the CDR3 is TGTGCCAGTAGTCTTGGGACTAGCGGGGGGAACTACAATGAGCAGTTCTTC.

The J gene is TRBJ2-4, the V gene TRBV6-5; 7 bases agree with TRBD1. Germline V gives CDR1 MNHEY, CDR2 SVGAGI. With V trimmed by 6 bases and J by 2 bases, 7 bases remained unmatched. The CDR3 sequence is 15 residues long. CDR3 in amino acids: CASSRQGISKNIQYF. The CDR3 nucleotides are TGTGCCAGCAGCCGACAGGGTATCTCCAAAAACATTCAGTACTTC.

This chain connects TRBV6-5 to TRBJ1-1; D perhaps matches TRBD1 (6 bases). CDR3 length equals 14 residues. Trimming pared 4 bases from V and 2 bases from J, leaving 11 bases between. Germline V gene lookup returns CDR1 MNHEY and CDR2 SVGAGI. The CDR3 sequence is CASSSKTGNTEAFF. The DNA for the CDR3 is TGTGCCAGCAGTTCTAAGACAGGCAACACTGAAGCTTTCTTT.

This chain links TRBV30 with TRBJ2-7; TRBD2 is a possible D gene (7 bases). The CDR3 covers 14 residues. Germline V lookup: CDR1 GTSNPN, CDR2 SVGIG (reference sequence). The ends were cut back, 0 bases at V and 2 bases at J, with 11 bases in the middle. The CDR3 region is CAWSVGGGTYEQYF. The DNA for the CDR3 is TGTGCCTGGAGTGTAGGGGGGGGCACCTACGAGCAGTACTTC.

The genes are TRBV30 and TRBJ1-2; D not certain. With 0 bases removed from V and 4 bases from J, the gap between germline ends came to 12 bases. The germline gives CDR1 GTSNPN, CDR2 SVGIG (reference sequence). This CDR3 comprises 14 residues. Written as DNA, the CDR3 is TGTGCCTGGAGTGTGTCCGAGACACTCTATGGCTACACCTTC. Translating it yields CAWSVSETLYGYTF.